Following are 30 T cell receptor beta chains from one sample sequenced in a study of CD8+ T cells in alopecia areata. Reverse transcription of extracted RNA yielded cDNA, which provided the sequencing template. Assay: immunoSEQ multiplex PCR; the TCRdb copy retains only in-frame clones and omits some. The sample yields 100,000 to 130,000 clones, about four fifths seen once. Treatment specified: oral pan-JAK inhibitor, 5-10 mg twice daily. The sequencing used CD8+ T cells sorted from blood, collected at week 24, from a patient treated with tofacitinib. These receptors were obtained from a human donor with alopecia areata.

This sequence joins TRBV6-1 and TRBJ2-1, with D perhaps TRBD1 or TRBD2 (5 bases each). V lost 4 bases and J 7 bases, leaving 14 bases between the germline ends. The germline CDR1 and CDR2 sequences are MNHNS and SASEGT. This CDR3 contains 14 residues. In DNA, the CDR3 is TGTGCCAGCAGTGGGAACTTTTGGGGGAATGAGCAGTTCTTC. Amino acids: CASSGNFWGNEQFF.

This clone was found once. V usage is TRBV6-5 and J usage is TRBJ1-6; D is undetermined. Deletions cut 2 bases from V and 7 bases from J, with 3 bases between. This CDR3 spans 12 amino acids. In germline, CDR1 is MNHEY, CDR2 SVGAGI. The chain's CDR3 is CASSYPNSPLHF. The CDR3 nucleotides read TGTGCCAGCAGTTACCCGAATTCACCCCTCCACTTT.

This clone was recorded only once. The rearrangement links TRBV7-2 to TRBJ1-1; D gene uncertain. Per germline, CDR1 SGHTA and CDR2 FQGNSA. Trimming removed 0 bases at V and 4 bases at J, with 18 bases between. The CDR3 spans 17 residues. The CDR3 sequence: CASSLASSRPLGTEAFF. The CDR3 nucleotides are TGTGCCAGCAGCTTAGCGTCGAGCCGACCCTTGGGCACTGAAGCTTTCTTT.

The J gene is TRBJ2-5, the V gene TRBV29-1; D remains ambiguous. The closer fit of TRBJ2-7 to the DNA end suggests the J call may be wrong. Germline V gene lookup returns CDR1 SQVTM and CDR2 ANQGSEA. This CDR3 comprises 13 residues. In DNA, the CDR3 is TGCAGCGTTGTCGGAGACAATTCCTACGAGCAGTACTTC. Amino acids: CSVVGDNSYEQYF.

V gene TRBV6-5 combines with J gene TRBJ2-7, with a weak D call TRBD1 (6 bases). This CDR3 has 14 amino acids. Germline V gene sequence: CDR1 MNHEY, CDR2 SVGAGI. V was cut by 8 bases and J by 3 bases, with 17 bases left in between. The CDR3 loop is CASEGVLEGYEQYF. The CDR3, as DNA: TGTGCCAGCGAGGGGGTACTAGAGGGCTACGAGCAGTACTTC.

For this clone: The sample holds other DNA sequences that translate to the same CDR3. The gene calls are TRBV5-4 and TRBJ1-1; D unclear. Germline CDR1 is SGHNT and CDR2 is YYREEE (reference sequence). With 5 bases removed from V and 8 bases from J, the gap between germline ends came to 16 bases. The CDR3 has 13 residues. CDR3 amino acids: CASSQAIQQEAFF. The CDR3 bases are TGTGCCAGCAGTCAAGCTATTCAGCAGGAAGCTTTCTTT.

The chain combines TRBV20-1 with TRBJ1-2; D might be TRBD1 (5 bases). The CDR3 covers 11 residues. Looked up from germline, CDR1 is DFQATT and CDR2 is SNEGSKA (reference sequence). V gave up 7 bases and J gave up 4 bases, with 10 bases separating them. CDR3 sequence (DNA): TGCAGTGTTAGGGGACCCTATGGCTACACCTTC. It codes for CSVRGPYGYTF.

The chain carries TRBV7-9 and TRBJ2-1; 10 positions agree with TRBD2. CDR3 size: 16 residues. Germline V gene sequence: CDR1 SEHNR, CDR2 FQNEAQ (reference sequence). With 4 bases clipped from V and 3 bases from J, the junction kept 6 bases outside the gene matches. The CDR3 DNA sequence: TGTGCCAGCAGCTCATATCCTAGCGGGGGCTACAATGAGCAGTTCTTC. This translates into CASSSYPSGGYNEQFF.

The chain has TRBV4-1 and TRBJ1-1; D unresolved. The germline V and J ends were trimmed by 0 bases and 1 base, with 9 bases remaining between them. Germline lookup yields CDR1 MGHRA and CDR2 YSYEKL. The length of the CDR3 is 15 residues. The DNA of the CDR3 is TGCGCCAGCAGCCAAGATCCCGCGGGGAACACTGAAGCTTTCTTT. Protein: CASSQDPAGNTEAFF.

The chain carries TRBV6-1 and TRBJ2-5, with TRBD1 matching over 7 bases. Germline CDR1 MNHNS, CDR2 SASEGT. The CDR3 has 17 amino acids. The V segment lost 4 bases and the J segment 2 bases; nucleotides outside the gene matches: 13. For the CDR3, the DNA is TGTGCCAGCAGTGGCTTATACAGGGGAATGCGGCAAGAGACCCAGTACTTC. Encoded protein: CASSGLYRGMRQETQYF.

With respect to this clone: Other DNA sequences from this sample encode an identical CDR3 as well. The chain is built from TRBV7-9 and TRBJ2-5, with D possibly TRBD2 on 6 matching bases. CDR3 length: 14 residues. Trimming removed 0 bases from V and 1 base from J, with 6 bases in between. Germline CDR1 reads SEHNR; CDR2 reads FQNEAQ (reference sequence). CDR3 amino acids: CASSLAGGQETQYF. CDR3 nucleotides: TGTGCCAGCAGCTTAGCCGGGGGCCAAGAGACCCAGTACTTC.

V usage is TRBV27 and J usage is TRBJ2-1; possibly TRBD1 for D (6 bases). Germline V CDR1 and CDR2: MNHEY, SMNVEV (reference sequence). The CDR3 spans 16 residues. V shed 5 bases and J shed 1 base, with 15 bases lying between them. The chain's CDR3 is CASSPLDSRSYNEQFF. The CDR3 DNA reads TGTGCCAGCAGTCCCCTGGACAGCCGATCCTACAATGAGCAGTTCTTC.

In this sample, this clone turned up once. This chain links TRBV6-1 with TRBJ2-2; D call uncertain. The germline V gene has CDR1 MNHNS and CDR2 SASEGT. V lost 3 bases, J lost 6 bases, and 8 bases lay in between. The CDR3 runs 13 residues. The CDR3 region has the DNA TGTGCCAGCAGTGAGACTGGGGCCGGGGAGCTGTTTTTT. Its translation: CASSETGAGELFF.

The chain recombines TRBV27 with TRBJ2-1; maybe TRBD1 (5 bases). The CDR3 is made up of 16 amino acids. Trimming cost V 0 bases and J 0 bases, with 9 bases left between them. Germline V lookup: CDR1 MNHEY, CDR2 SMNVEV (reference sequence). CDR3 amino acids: CASSLSRVSSYNEQFF. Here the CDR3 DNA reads TGTGCCAGCAGTTTATCCAGGGTGAGCTCCTACAATGAGCAGTTCTTC.

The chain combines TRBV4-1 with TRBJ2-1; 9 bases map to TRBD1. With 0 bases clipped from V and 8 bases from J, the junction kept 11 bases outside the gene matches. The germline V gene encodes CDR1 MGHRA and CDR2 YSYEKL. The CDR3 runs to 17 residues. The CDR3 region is CASSQEISGTGTYEQFF. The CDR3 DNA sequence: TGCGCCAGCAGCCAAGAAATCTCCGGGACAGGGACCTATGAGCAGTTCTTC.

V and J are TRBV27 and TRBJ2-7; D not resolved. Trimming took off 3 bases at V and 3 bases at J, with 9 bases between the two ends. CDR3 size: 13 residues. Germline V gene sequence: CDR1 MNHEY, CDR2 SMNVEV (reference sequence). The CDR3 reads CASSFGPIYEQYF. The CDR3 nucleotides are TGTGCCAGCAGTTTTGGACCCATCTACGAGCAGTACTTC.

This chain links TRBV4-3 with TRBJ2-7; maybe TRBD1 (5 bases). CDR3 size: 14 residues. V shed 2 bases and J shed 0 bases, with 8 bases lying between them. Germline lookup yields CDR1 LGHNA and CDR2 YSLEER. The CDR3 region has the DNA TGCGCCAGCAGCCAATACGACAGCTCCTACGAGCAGTACTTC. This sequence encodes CASSQYDSSYEQYF.

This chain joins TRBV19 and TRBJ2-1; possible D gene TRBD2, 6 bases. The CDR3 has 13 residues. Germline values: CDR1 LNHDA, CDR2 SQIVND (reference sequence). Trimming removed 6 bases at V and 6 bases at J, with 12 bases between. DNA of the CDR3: TGTGCCAGTAGCCGAAGGGGAGGCAATGAGCAGTTCTTC. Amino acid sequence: CASSRRGGNEQFF.

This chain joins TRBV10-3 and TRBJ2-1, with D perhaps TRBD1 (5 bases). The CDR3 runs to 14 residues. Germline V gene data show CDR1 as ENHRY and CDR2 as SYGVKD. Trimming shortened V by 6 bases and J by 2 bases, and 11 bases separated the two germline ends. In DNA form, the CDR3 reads TGTGCCATCAGGATCAGGGAAACCTACAATGAGCAGTTCTTC. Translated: CAIRIRETYNEQFF.

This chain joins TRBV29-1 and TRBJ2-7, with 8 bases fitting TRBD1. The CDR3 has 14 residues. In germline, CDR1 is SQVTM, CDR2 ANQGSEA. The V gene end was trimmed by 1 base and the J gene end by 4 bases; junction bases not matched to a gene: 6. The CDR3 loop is CSVEGQGKEYEQYF. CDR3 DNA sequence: TGCAGCGTTGAAGGACAGGGGAAAGAGTACGAGCAGTACTTC.

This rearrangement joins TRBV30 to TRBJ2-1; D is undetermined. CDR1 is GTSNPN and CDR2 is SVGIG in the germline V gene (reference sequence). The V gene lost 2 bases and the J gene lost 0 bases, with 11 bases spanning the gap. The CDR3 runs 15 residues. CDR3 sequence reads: CAWSSLALSYNEQFF. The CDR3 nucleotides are TGTGCCTGGAGTAGCTTGGCTCTCTCCTACAATGAGCAGTTCTTC.

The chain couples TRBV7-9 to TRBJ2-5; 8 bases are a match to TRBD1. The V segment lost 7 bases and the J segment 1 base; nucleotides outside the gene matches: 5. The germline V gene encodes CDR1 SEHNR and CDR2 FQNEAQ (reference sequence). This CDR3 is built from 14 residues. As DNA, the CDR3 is TGTGCCAGCATCCAACAGGGGGGCCAAGAGACCCAGTACTTC. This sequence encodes CASIQQGGQETQYF. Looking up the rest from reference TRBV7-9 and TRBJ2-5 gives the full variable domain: DTGVSQNPRHKITKRGQNVTFRCDPISEHNRLYWYRQTLGQGPEFLTYFQNEAQLEKSRLLSDRFSAERPKGSFSTLEIQRTEQGDSAMYLCASIQQGGQETQYFGPGTRLLVL.

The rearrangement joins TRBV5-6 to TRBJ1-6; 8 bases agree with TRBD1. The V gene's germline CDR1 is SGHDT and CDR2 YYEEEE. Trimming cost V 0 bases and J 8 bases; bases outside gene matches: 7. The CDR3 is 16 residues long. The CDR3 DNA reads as TGTGCCAGCAGCTTGGCAGGGGGCGCCGGAGATTCACCCCTCCACTTT. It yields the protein CASSLAGGAGDSPLHF.

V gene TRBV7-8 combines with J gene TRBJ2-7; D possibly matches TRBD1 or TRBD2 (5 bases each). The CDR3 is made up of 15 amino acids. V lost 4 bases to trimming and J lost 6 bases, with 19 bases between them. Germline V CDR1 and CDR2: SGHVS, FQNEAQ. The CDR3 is CASSSGGVGEREQYF. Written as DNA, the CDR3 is TGTGCCAGCAGCTCCGGTGGGGTGGGGGAACGCGAGCAGTACTTC.

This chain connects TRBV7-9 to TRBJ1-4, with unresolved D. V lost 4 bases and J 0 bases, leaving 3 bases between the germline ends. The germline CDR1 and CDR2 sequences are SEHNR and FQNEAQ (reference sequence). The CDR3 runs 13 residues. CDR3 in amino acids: CASSSSTNEKLFF. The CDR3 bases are TGTGCCAGCAGCTCATCAACTAATGAAAAACTGTTTTTT.

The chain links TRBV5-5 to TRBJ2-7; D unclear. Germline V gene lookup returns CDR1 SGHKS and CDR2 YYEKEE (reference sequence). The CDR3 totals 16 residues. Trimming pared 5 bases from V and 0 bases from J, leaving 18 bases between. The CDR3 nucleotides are TGTGCCAGCAGTCACTCGCAAGTGGATGGCTCCTACGAGCAGTACTTC. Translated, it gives CASSHSQVDGSYEQYF.

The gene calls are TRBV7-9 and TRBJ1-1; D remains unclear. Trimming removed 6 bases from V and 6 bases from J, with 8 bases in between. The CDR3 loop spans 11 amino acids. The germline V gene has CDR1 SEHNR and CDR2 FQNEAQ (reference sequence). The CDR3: CASSIRAEAFF. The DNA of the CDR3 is TGTGCCAGCAGTATAAGAGCTGAAGCTTTCTTT.

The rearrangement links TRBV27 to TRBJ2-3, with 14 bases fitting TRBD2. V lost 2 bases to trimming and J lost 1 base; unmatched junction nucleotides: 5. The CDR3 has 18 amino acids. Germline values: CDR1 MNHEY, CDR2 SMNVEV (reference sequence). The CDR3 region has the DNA TGTGCCAGCAGTTTAAGACTAGCGGGGGGGGTCGGCACAGATACGCAGTATTTT. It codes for CASSLRLAGGVGTDTQYF.

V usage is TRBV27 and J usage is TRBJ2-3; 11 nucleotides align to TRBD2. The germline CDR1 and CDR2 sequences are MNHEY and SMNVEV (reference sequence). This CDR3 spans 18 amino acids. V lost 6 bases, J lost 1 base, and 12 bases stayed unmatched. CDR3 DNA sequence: TGTGCCAGCAGCCCGCCTGGGGGACTAGCGGTGGGCACAGATACGCAGTATTTT. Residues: CASSPPGGLAVGTDTQYF.

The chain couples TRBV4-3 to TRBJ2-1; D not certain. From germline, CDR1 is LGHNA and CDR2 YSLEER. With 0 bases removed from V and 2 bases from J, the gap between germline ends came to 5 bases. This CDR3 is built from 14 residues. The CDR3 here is CASSQENTYNEQFF. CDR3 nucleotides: TGCGCCAGCAGCCAAGAAAACACCTACAATGAGCAGTTCTTC.